The 5 T cell receptor beta chains below were found in one sample sequenced in a study of monozygotic twins with inflammatory bowel disease (dated by TCRdb to the late 2010s). Libraries were built with 5' RACE. The instrument was an Illumina HiSeq 2500. Through TCRdb reprocessing, the reads give one entry per CDR3 protein sequence; DNA is omitted. The table for this sample records 300,000 to 400,000 distinct CDR3 sequences. The ten largest account for over 2% of the sample. The source material was blood. The receptor source for this set is a human donor with ulcerative colitis or Crohn's disease, or a healthy co-twin of an affected twin (not recorded which).

V is TRBV5-1 and J is TRBJ2-3; with no DNA, the TCRdb D assignment of TRBD2 cannot be verified. The CDR3 covers 13 residues. CDR1 and CDR2 (germline): SGHRS, YFSETQ. The CDR3 reads CASSLGGGNTQYF.

The CDR3 sequence: CASSSRLTGELFF. The chain joins TRBV5-1 to TRBJ2-2. The CDR3 runs 13 residues. Germline V gives CDR1 SGHRS, CDR2 YFSETQ. Drawing the rest from reference TRBV5-1 and TRBJ2-2, the complete variable domain is KAGVTQTPRYLIKTRGQQVTLSCSPISGHRSVSWYQQTPGQGLQFLFEYFSETQRNKGNFPGRFSGRQFSNSRSEMNVSTLELGDSALYLCASSSRLTGELFFGEGSRLTVL.

V usage is TRBV20-1 and J usage is TRBJ1-6; there is no DNA to check the TCRdb D call of TRBD1. This CDR3 contains 15 residues. Germline V lookup: CDR1 DFQATT, CDR2 SNEGSKA (reference sequence). The CDR3 loop reads CSASPRESYNSPLHF.

The chain links TRBV19 to TRBJ1-1; TCRdb's assignment of TRBD1 cannot be checked, as there is no DNA. The CDR3 has 16 residues. Germline V gene sequence: CDR1 LNHDA, CDR2 SQIVND (reference sequence). CDR3 region: CASSTNGVGGLREAFF.

The chain is built from TRBV18 and TRBJ2-6. This CDR3 spans 14 amino acids. The germline gives CDR1 KGHSH, CDR2 LQKENI. Here the CDR3 reads CASSPSGGRGVLTF.